The clone carrying this TCR beta chain showed up just a few times. Its cognate antigen is unknown. This sample includes further DNA sequences coding for the same CDR3. Assay: immunoSEQ multiplex PCR; the TCRdb copy retains only in-frame clones and omits some. Of some 25,000 clones listed, 75% to 85% are singletons. The germline V gene encodes CDR1 SGHNT and CDR2 YYREEE (reference sequence). V was clipped by 1 base and J by 0 bases, with 5 bases between them. This CDR3 has 14 residues. This sample was taken from a study of T cells in narcolepsy. Study-level information: Healthy controls were enrolled alongside patients with narcolepsy type 1 or type 2.

Study results and limitations: Autoreactive HCRT-specific and TRIB2-specific clonotypes were marked in same-patient CSF-versus-blood CD4+ comparisons. Healthy controls reportedly lacked the autoreactive clonotypes serially found in patients' blood. No autoreactive T cell clone sequences appeared in some memory CD4+ repertoires.

The chain has TRBV5-4 and TRBJ1-5, with D unresolved. Sequenced input: memory (CD45RA-) CD4+ T cells from blood. The TCR was taken from a human donor in good health. The CDR3 DNA is TGTGCCAGCAGCTTGCAAGGTAGCAATCAGCCCCAGCATTTT. Its protein product is CASSLQGSNQPQHF.